Below, 24 T cell receptor beta chains from the same sample are listed, as sequenced in a study of T cell repertoires in cytomegalovirus infection. MiXCR, applied by TCRdb to the reads, yields one record per CDR3 protein. The sample records approximately 100,000 distinct CDR3 sequences, approximately 28% being singletons. These receptors are not linked to any known antigen. The sample consisted of CD8+ T cells from cultured PBMCs, taken from culture after CMV antigen stimulation. The source of these receptors is a human donor in good health (CMV status not recorded). Some clones in this sample may be carry-over from other donors' samples.

The chain has TRBV5-1 and TRBJ1-6; TRBD1 aligns across 12 bases. Germline V CDR1 and CDR2: SGHRS, YFSETQ. This CDR3 is 16 amino acids long. V was clipped by 3 bases and J by 8 bases; unmatched bases: 6. This chain's CDR3 is CASSYGTGGADSPLHF. The CDR3 bases are TGCGCCAGCAGCTACGGGACAGGGGGCGCGGATTCACCCCTCCACTTT.

This clonotype was detected many times. V gene TRBV7-7 combines with J gene TRBJ2-3, with TRBD2 identical over 16 bases. CDR1 and CDR2 (germline): SSHAT, FNYEAQ (reference sequence). The CDR3 spans 18 residues. With 5 bases clipped from V and 2 bases from J, the junction kept 7 bases outside the gene matches. CDR3 residues: CASSMGLAGGPDTDTQYF. CDR3 nucleotides: TGTGCCAGCAGCATGGGACTAGCGGGGGGGCCTGACACAGATACGCAGTATTTT.

This chain uses TRBV10-3 with TRBJ1-1; TRBD1 aligns across 9 bases. This CDR3 spans 14 amino acids. J was trimmed by 6 bases and V by 9 bases; bases with no gene match: 11. The V gene's germline CDR1 is ENHRY and CDR2 SYGVKD. The CDR3 DNA reads TGTGCCATTGTTCCCGGGACAGGGTGGCCTGAAGCTTTCTTT. Translating gives CAIVPGTGWPEAFF.

This clonotype was counted ten times or more. The chain carries TRBV7-8 and TRBJ2-7, with D possibly matching TRBD1 (5 bases). The CDR3 covers 13 residues. V dropped 4 bases and J dropped 5 bases, with 12 bases sitting between them. Germline V gene lookup returns CDR1 SGHVS and CDR2 FQNEAQ. In nucleotides, the CDR3 is TGTGCCAGCAGCTCCCCCGAAGGGGACGAGCAGTACTTC. Amino acid sequence: CASSSPEGDEQYF.

The V call is TRBV19, the J call TRBJ1-2, with D unclear. The CDR3 is 15 amino acids. Germline values: CDR1 LNHDA, CDR2 SQIVND (reference sequence). Deletions cut 0 bases from V and 8 bases from J, with 16 bases between. In nucleotides, the CDR3 is TGTGCCAGTAGTATAGATCTCTGGTCAGTCGGCGGCTACACCTTC. Translated: CASSIDLWSVGGYTF.

The chain recombines TRBV6-5 with TRBJ1-1; the D is unclear. The length of the CDR3 is 15 residues. Germline-derived CDR1 and CDR2 are MNHEY and SVGAGI. Trimming took off 0 bases at V and 1 base at J, with 9 bases between the two ends. CDR3 DNA sequence: TGTGCCAGCAGTTACTCGACACTGACGAACACTGAAGCTTTCTTT. It translates to CASSYSTLTNTEAFF.

This clonotype appeared a few times. The CDR3 bases are TGTGCCAGCAGTGGCGGGCTCAACAAGTTCGAGGGTTATGGCTACACCTTC. Its translation is CASSGGLNKFEGYGYTF. The chain combines TRBV2 with TRBJ1-2; D unclear. The germline CDR1 and CDR2 sequences are SNHLY and FYNNEI. V lost 4 bases and J 5 bases, leaving 23 bases between the germline ends. The CDR3 runs 17 residues.

This clonotype was seen more than once but under ten times. This chain uses TRBV19 with TRBJ2-3, with unresolved D. This CDR3 contains 13 residues. Germline loops: CDR1 LNHDA, CDR2 SQIVND (reference sequence). V lost 5 bases and J lost 11, with 17 bases in between. The CDR3 protein is CASSVGALDGQYF. Written as DNA, the CDR3 is TGTGCCAGTAGTGTCGGCGCCTTAGACGGGCAGTATTTT.

This clonotype was recorded many times. The chain recombines TRBV9 with TRBJ2-5, with no clear D. Germline assignment: CDR1 SGDLS and CDR2 YYNGEE. Trimming took off 3 bases at V and 0 bases at J, with 9 bases between the two ends. The CDR3 is 14 residues long. The CDR3 reads CASSAVHYQETQYF. CDR3 nucleotides: TGTGCCAGCAGCGCTGTTCACTACCAAGAGACCCAGTACTTC. The whole variable domain, remainder taken from reference TRBV9 and TRBJ2-5, is DSGVTQTPKHLITATGQRVTLRCSPRSGDLSVYWYQQSLDQGLQFLIQYYNGEERAKGNILERFSAQQFPDLHSELNLSSLELGDSALYFCASSAVHYQETQYFGPGTRLLVL.

There are a few counts of this clonotype. This rearrangement joins TRBV6-1 to TRBJ2-7; D not certain. V lost 3 bases and J 3 bases, leaving 6 bases between the germline ends. The CDR3 runs to 12 residues. The germline CDR1 and CDR2 sequences are MNHNS and SASEGT. As DNA, the CDR3 is TGTGCCAGCAGTGATTGGGGCTACGAGCAGTACTTC. It yields the protein CASSDWGYEQYF.

This chain uses TRBV27 with TRBJ1-5; D gene uncertain. Germline CDR1 reads MNHEY; CDR2 reads SMNVEV (reference sequence). V lost 3 bases, J lost 5 bases, and 11 bases lay in between. This CDR3 has 14 residues. The DNA of the CDR3 is TGTGCCAGCAGTTTTGGAGGGCCCCATCAGCCCCAGCATTTT. This sequence encodes CASSFGGPHQPQHF.

This chain links TRBV5-4 with TRBJ1-2; TRBD1 matches at 7 bases. The junction had 3 bases not matched to a gene; V was cut back by 0 bases and J by 7 bases. The germline V gene has CDR1 SGHNT and CDR2 YYREEE (reference sequence). The CDR3 spans 13 residues. The CDR3 is CASSLEGASGYTF. As DNA, the CDR3 is TGTGCCAGCAGCTTGGAGGGGGCCTCTGGCTACACCTTC.

The rearrangement joins TRBV2 to TRBJ2-7; TRBD2 matches 7 bases. Germline CDR1 reads SNHLY; CDR2 reads FYNNEI. V was pared by 3 bases and J by 0 bases, with 5 bases of the junction left unmatched. There are 15 residues in the CDR3. The CDR3 loop reads CASSDERGVSYEQYF. For the CDR3, the DNA is TGTGCCAGCAGTGATGAACGGGGGGTCTCCTACGAGCAGTACTTC.

This clonotype was picked up many times. The gene calls are TRBV19 and TRBJ2-3; 11 bases fit TRBD2. The ends lost 5 bases at V and 3 bases at J; junction bases unmatched: 7. This CDR3 contains 16 residues. The V gene's germline CDR1 is LNHDA and CDR2 SQIVND (reference sequence). The CDR3 sequence is CASSHGTSGITDTQYF. The CDR3 DNA is TGTGCCAGTAGTCACGGGACTAGCGGCATAACAGATACGCAGTATTTT.

In its sample, this clonotype was seen a few times. CDR3 coding DNA: TGTGCCAGTACCTTCAGCGGGGACCCCCGCGAGCAGTACTTC. This translates into CASTFSGDPREQYF. The genes are TRBV19 and TRBJ2-7, with 7 nucleotides matching TRBD2. CDR1 is LNHDA, CDR2 SQIVND, per germline (reference sequence). This CDR3 contains 14 residues. V was pared by 7 bases and J by 6 bases, with 12 bases of the junction left unmatched.

A few counts support this clonotype. The V call is TRBV19, the J call TRBJ1-1; TRBD1 is a possible D gene (6 bases). CDR1 is LNHDA, CDR2 SQIVND, per germline (reference sequence). V shed 5 bases and J shed 1 base, with 11 bases lying between them. This CDR3 spans 14 amino acids. CDR3: CASSPLGGNTEAFF. The CDR3 DNA is TGTGCCAGTAGTCCCTTAGGGGGGAACACTGAAGCTTTCTTT.

V gene TRBV12-3 or TRBV12-4 combines with J gene TRBJ2-5; 9 bases align to TRBD1. The CDR3 has 15 residues. Trimming at V came to 2 bases and at J to 5 bases, leaving 6 bases not matched to a gene. The CDR3 region is CASSLYRGPGETQYF. CDR3 nucleotide sequence: TGTGCCAGCAGTTTATACAGGGGGCCGGGGGAGACCCAGTACTTC.

V is TRBV24-1 and J is TRBJ2-2; 14 nucleotides line up with TRBD2. The CDR3 consists of 18 residues. Per germline, CDR1 KGHDR and CDR2 SFDVKD. The J segment lost 0 bases and the V segment lost 3 bases, leaving 2 bases of the junction unmatched. In nucleotides, the CDR3 is TGTGCCACCAGTGATCCGGGACTAGCGGGGGCGAACACCGGGGAGCTGTTTTTT. This codes for CATSDPGLAGANTGELFF.

This clonotype was seen more than once but under ten times. In DNA, the CDR3 is TGCGCCAGCAGCTTACGACACGGGGCCTACGAGCAGTACTTC. This sequence encodes CASSLRHGAYEQYF. The V gene is TRBV4-1, the J gene TRBJ2-7, with TRBD2 as a possible D gene (5 bases). CDR1 and CDR2 (germline): MGHRA, YSYEKL. V lost 5 bases and J lost 2, with 13 bases in between. The length of the CDR3 is 14 residues.

In its sample, this clonotype was seen a few times. V gene TRBV20-1 combines with J gene TRBJ2-2, with no clear D. CDR3 length: 12 amino acids. V lost 7 bases, J lost 0 bases, and 6 bases lay in between. Germline loops: CDR1 DFQATT, CDR2 SNEGSKA (reference sequence). In nucleotides, the CDR3 is TGCAGTGGTACAACGAACACCGGGGAGCTGTTTTTT. Protein product: CSGTTNTGELFF.

The V gene is TRBV5-6, the J gene TRBJ2-1; D gene ambiguous. V lost 6 bases, J lost 5 bases, and 15 bases lay in between. The CDR3 contains 14 residues. In germline, CDR1 is SGHDT, CDR2 YYEEEE. The CDR3: CASTYGQLNNEQFF. CDR3 DNA: TGTGCCAGCACCTATGGTCAGCTGAACAATGAGCAGTTCTTC.

This chain connects TRBV2 to TRBJ2-1, with D hard to call. V dropped 1 base and J dropped 5 bases, with 12 bases sitting between them. CDR3 length: 15 amino acids. Per germline, CDR1 SNHLY and CDR2 FYNNEI. The CDR3 spells CASSEGRAVHNEQFF. Written as DNA, the CDR3 is TGTGCCAGCAGTGAAGGGCGTGCCGTCCACAATGAGCAGTTCTTC. Full variable domain (missing parts from reference TRBV2 and TRBJ2-1): EPEVTQTPSHQVTQMGQEVILRCVPISNHLYFYWYRQILGQKVEFLVSFYNNEISEKSEIFDDQFSVERPDGSNFTLKIRSTKLEDSAMYFCASSEGRAVHNEQFFGPGTRLTVL.

A note on this clonotype: One end of the junction varies from germline; a read error may be responsible. The rearrangement uses TRBV6-8 and TRBJ1-1; 8 bases are shared with TRBD1. Per germline, CDR1 MNHGY and CDR2 SAAAGT. The CDR3 length is 16 residues. CDR3 loop: CASSQIQTGENAEAFF. CDR3 nucleotides: TGTGCCAGCAGTCAAATCCAGACAGGGGAGAACGCTGAAGCTTTCTTT.

A few counts support this clonotype. The genes are TRBV28 and TRBJ2-3; D perhaps matches TRBD2 (6 bases). The germline CDR1 and CDR2 sequences are MDHEN and SYDVKM. Trimming removed 3 bases from V and 2 bases from J, with 18 bases in between. The CDR3 consists of 17 residues. CDR3 DNA: TGTGCCAGCAGTTTGAGAGGCGGGGCAATACTCACAGATACGCAGTATTTT. It codes for CASSLRGGAILTDTQYF.